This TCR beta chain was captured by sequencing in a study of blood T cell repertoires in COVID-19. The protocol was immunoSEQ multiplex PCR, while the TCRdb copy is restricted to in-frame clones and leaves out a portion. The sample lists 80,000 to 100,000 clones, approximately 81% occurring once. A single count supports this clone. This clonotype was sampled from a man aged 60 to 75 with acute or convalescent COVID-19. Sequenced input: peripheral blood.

The CDR3 coding sequence is TGTGCCAGCGGGGAGACAGGGTATTACGAGCAGTACTTC. Amino acids: CASGETGYYEQYF. V is TRBV2 and J is TRBJ2-7; 7 nucleotides line up with TRBD1. V shed 8 bases, J shed 4 bases, and the junction held 8 bases outside the gene matches. The CDR3 loop spans 13 amino acids. The germline CDR1 and CDR2 sequences are SNHLY and FYNNEI.